The 11 T cell receptor beta chains listed next were all sequenced from one sample in a study of T cells after yellow fever vaccination. One entry per CDR3 protein, called by TCRdb with MiXCR from the 5' RACE reads. The repertoire holds around 310,000 distinct CDR3 sequences, with 3.6% as singletons. The starting material was PBMCs, obtained on the day of the yellow fever booster vaccination. All receptors derive from a man between 18 and 29 years old who received the YFV17D yellow fever vaccine.

This clonotype came up a few times. V usage is TRBV9 and J usage is TRBJ1-5; TRBD1 agrees at 8 bases. CDR3 length: 14 amino acids. V shed 3 bases and J 6 bases; nucleotides not matched to a gene: 5. The V gene's germline CDR1 is SGDLS and CDR2 YYNGEE. CDR3 nucleotides: TGTGCCAGCAGCGGACAGGGGTTTTTTCAGCCCCAGCATTTT. Protein product: CASSGQGFFQPQHF.

This clonotype was counted ten times or more. The V and J genes are TRBV6-2 or TRBV6-3 and TRBJ2-5; 8 bases match TRBD1. The germline V gene has CDR1 MNHEY and CDR2 SVGEGT. V shed 6 bases and J 3 bases; nucleotides not matched to a gene: 12. The CDR3 has 16 residues. DNA of the CDR3: TGTGCCAGCAGCCACGATGTTGACAGGGGTGAAGAGACCCAGTACTTC. Translating gives CASSHDVDRGEETQYF.

This clonotype was recorded at least ten times. The gene calls are TRBV29-1 and TRBJ2-1; 7 nucleotides agree with TRBD1. Per the germline V gene, CDR1 is SQVTM and CDR2 is ANQGSEA. The CDR3 consists of 15 residues. After removal of 3 bases from V and 0 bases from J, the junction contained 5 bases not matched to a gene. The chain's CDR3 is CSVDRTGLSYNEQFF. CDR3 in DNA: TGCAGCGTTGACAGGACAGGTCTCTCCTACAATGAGCAGTTCTTC.

This clonotype was counted ten times or more. V is TRBV5-1 and J is TRBJ1-5; 8 bases are a match to TRBD1. In germline, CDR1 is SGHRS, CDR2 YFSETQ. The CDR3 runs 16 residues. Unmatched junction bases numbered 10, after V lost 4 bases and J lost 4 bases. This CDR3 reads CASSPETGVPNQPQHF. CDR3 DNA: TGCGCCAGCAGCCCCGAGACAGGGGTCCCTAATCAGCCCCAGCATTTT.

Many counts were recorded for this clonotype. This chain connects TRBV7-9 to TRBJ1-2, with 7 positions matching TRBD1. This CDR3 has 15 residues. V was pared by 4 bases and J by 5 bases, with 10 bases of the junction left unmatched. Germline assignment: CDR1 SEHNR and CDR2 FQNEAQ (reference sequence). CDR3 DNA sequence: TGTGCCAGCAGCTCGAGGCGGGACAGTGGGTATGGCTACACCTTC. Encoded protein: CASSSRRDSGYGYTF.

This clonotype came up many times. V usage is TRBV5-1 and J usage is TRBJ2-2; tentatively, D is TRBD1 (6 bases). Germline values: CDR1 SGHRS, CDR2 YFSETQ. The CDR3 length is 17 residues. V was pared by 0 bases and J by 0 bases, with 12 bases between. CDR3 bases: TGCGCCAGCAGCTTGGGGACAGATCCCGCGAACACCGGGGAGCTGTTTTTT. Translated, it gives CASSLGTDPANTGELFF.

This clonotype appeared many times. The chain joins TRBV10-3 to TRBJ2-2; TRBD2 might be the D (6 bases). V was shortened by 6 bases and J by 4 bases, with 12 bases between the two germline ends. From germline, CDR1 is ENHRY and CDR2 SYGVKD. The CDR3 loop spans 14 amino acids. The CDR3 bases are TGTGCCATCAGGGAGGGGCCGGGCACCGGGGAGCTGTTTTTT. The encoded protein is CAIREGPGTGELFF.

This clonotype was recorded a few times. This chain joins TRBV5-1 and TRBJ1-1, with unresolved D. The germline V gene encodes CDR1 SGHRS and CDR2 YFSETQ. This CDR3 has 16 amino acids. Trimming removed 1 base from V and 1 base from J, with 14 bases in between. The CDR3 DNA reads TGCGCCAGCAGCTTGACGTTAACCGGCTGGAACACTGAAGCTTTCTTT. It translates to CASSLTLTGWNTEAFF.

This clonotype appeared a few times. This rearrangement joins TRBV7-2 to TRBJ1-3; D is ambiguous. The CDR3 loop spans 14 amino acids. CDR1 and CDR2 (germline): SGHTA, FQGNSA. The germline V and J ends were trimmed by 4 bases and 4 bases, with 11 bases remaining between them. The CDR3 nucleotides read TGTGCCAGCAGCTCCTTTGGAGGGGGAAACACCATATATTTT. It codes for CASSSFGGGNTIYF.

This clonotype was picked up many times. The genes are TRBV3-1 and TRBJ2-1; TRBD2 aligns across 13 bases. There are 18 residues in the CDR3. The germline V gene has CDR1 LGHDT and CDR2 YNNKEL (reference sequence). V lost 5 bases, J lost 3 bases, and 10 bases stayed unmatched. The DNA for the CDR3 is TGTGCCAGCAGCACCCGACTAGCGGGGGGCATCATCTACAATGAGCAGTTCTTC. Translated: CASSTRLAGGIIYNEQFF.

This clonotype was recorded a few times. CDR3 in amino acids: CASSPASGSSYEQYV. As DNA, the CDR3 is TGTGCCAGTAGCCCAGCGTCAGGAAGCTCCTACGAGCAGTACGTC. V is TRBV19 and J is TRBJ2-7; D not certain. The CDR3 spans 15 residues. Trimming removed 6 bases from V and 0 bases from J, with 15 bases in between. In germline, CDR1 is LNHDA, CDR2 SQIVND (reference sequence).